This entry lists 27 T cell receptor beta chains sequenced from one sample in a study of molecular identifiers for immune sequencing clone quantification. One entry per CDR3 protein, called by TCRdb with MiXCR from the PCR reads. The data contain about 510,000 distinct CDR3 sequences, over 20% of them singletons. The specimen sequenced was naive CD8+ T cells from blood, with Jurkat cell RNA spiked in. The subset denotes: FACS-sorted CD8+CD4-CCR7+CD45RA+ naive T cells. These receptors were obtained from a human donor in good health. Some libraries in this study had Jurkat cell RNA spiked in.

As concerns this clonotype: This sequence may be a read error, since a much larger clone differs from it by one base. The gene calls are TRBV7-2 and TRBJ2-5, with a tentative D call TRBD2 (6 bases). Looked up from germline, CDR1 is SGHTA and CDR2 is FQGNSA. Trimming took off 5 bases at V and 4 bases at J, with 14 bases between the two ends. The CDR3 sequence is 14 residues long. The chain's CDR3 is CASSGTGTGETQYF. CDR3 coding DNA: TGTGCCAGCAGCGGCACCGGGACTGGAGAGACCCAGTACTTC.

This clonotype appeared many times. The J gene is TRBJ1-1, the V gene TRBV29-1; maybe TRBD1 (6 bases). Between the trimmed V and J ends, which lost 3 bases and 0 bases, there was a span of 17 bases. Germline V gene data show CDR1 as SQVTM and CDR2 as ANQGSEA. CDR3 length: 16 amino acids. The CDR3 loop reads CSVEMYRESMNTEAFF. The CDR3 region has the DNA TGCAGCGTTGAGATGTACAGGGAAAGCATGAACACTGAAGCTTTCTTT. The full variable domain, completed using reference TRBV29-1 and TRBJ1-1, is SAVISQKPSRDICQRGTSLTIQCQVDSQVTMMFWYRQQPGQSLTLIATANQGSEATYESGFVIDKFPISRPNLTFSTLTVSNMSPEDSSIYLCSVEMYRESMNTEAFFGQGTRLTVV.

This clonotype was seen at least ten times. The gene calls are TRBV28 and TRBJ2-7, with 8 bases that match TRBD1. V lost 3 bases to trimming and J lost 9 bases; unmatched junction nucleotides: 16. The CDR3 length is 16 residues. The germline gives CDR1 MDHEN, CDR2 SYDVKM. The CDR3 region is CASSFGTGASIRGQYF. CDR3 coding DNA: TGTGCCAGCAGTTTCGGGACAGGAGCGTCAATACGAGGGCAGTACTTC.

This clonotype has at least ten counts. One end of the junction does not line up with germline, which may come from a read error. The chain combines TRBV7-6 with TRBJ2-3; D is tentatively TRBD1 or TRBD2 (5 bases each). Per the germline V gene, CDR1 is SGHVS and CDR2 is FNYEAQ. The length of the CDR3 is 10 residues. CDR3 nucleotide sequence: TGTGCCAGCAGCTTAGCCCACCGGGACTTT. Protein sequence: CASSLAHRDF. Together with reference TRBV7-6 and TRBJ2-3, the CDR3 gives the full variable domain: GAGVSQSPRYKVTKRGQDVALRCDPISGHVSLYWYRQALGQGPEFLTYFNYEAQQDKSGLPNDRFSAERPEGSISTLTIQRTEQRDSAMYRCASSLAHRDFGPGTRLTVL.

This clonotype was found many times. The V and J genes are TRBV7-9 and TRBJ1-4, with D unresolved. The CDR3 has 18 residues. V dropped 4 bases and J dropped 4 bases, with 22 bases sitting between them. CDR1 is SEHNR, CDR2 FQNEAQ, per germline (reference sequence). CDR3 residues: CASSSTVTVVPNNEKLFF. CDR3 nucleotides: TGTGCCAGCAGCTCGACTGTGACGGTTGTTCCAAATAATGAAAAACTGTTTTTT.

This clonotype was seen only a few times. This chain connects TRBV20-1 to TRBJ2-5, with D maybe TRBD1 (5 bases). With 5 bases removed from V and 2 bases from J, the gap between germline ends came to 21 bases. The CDR3 has 16 amino acids. CDR1 and CDR2 (germline): DFQATT, SNEGSKA (reference sequence). CDR3 residues: CSARNLPPGIQETQYF. In DNA, the CDR3 is TGCAGTGCTCGTAACCTACCCCCAGGGATTCAAGAGACCCAGTACTTC.

There are many counts of this clonotype. The genes are TRBV19 and TRBJ2-2, with D hard to call. In germline, CDR1 is LNHDA, CDR2 SQIVND (reference sequence). This CDR3 is 15 amino acids long. V shed 5 bases and J shed 5 bases, with 15 bases lying between them. The CDR3 region is CASSLASRGTGELFF. In nucleotides, the CDR3 is TGTGCCAGTAGTTTGGCCAGCCGTGGGACCGGGGAGCTGTTTTTT.

This clonotype was picked up a small number of times. The chain recombines TRBV6-4 with TRBJ2-3; 7 nucleotides align to TRBD2. Germline assignment: CDR1 MRHNA and CDR2 SNTAGT. The CDR3 is 17 amino acids. Trimming cost V 6 bases and J 5 bases; bases outside gene matches: 17. The CDR3: CASSKGSRETLGDTQYF. The DNA of the CDR3 is TGTGCCAGCAGCAAGGGATCGCGGGAGACGTTAGGAGATACGCAGTATTTT.

This clonotype was seen more than once but under ten times. The V gene is TRBV12-3 or TRBV12-4, the J gene TRBJ2-1, with 8 bases aligning to TRBD1. The CDR3 has 15 residues. V lost 6 bases to trimming and J lost 8 bases; unmatched junction nucleotides: 12. The CDR3 reads CASSQLDRVIDEQFF. The CDR3 DNA follows: TGTGCCAGCAGCCAGCTGGACAGGGTAATCGATGAGCAGTTCTTC.

This clonotype was observed many times. The chain combines TRBV7-9 with TRBJ2-5; TRBD1 is a possible D gene (5 bases). The CDR3 covers 13 residues. Trimming left V 5 bases short and J 5 bases short, with 12 bases between. Per germline, CDR1 SEHNR and CDR2 FQNEAQ (reference sequence). CDR3 amino acids: CASSTGHMETQYF. CDR3 DNA: TGTGCCAGCAGCACCGGACATATGGAGACCCAGTACTTC.

The chain combines TRBV4-3 with TRBJ1-5, with 9 bases lining up with TRBD1. CDR1 and CDR2 from the germline V gene are LGHNA and YSLEER. Unmatched junction bases numbered 9, after V lost 0 bases and J lost 9 bases. CDR3 size: 16 residues. The CDR3 spells CASSQDRDRAYRPQHF. In nucleotides, the CDR3 is TGCGCCAGCAGCCAAGATAGGGACAGGGCTTATCGGCCCCAGCATTTT.

As to this clonotype: Germline is not matched at one junction end, which may reflect a read error. CDR3 residues: CAGSLTVITGHEAFF. CDR3 bases: TGTGCCGGCAGCCTTACAGTTATCACAGGGCATGAAGCTTTCTTT. This rearrangement joins TRBV12-3 or TRBV12-4 to TRBJ1-1; TRBD1 might be the D (6 bases). This CDR3 is built from 15 residues.

This clonotype was seen at least ten times. The J gene is TRBJ2-3, the V gene TRBV6-1, with D hard to call. This CDR3 contains 14 residues. Germline CDR1 reads MNHNS; CDR2 reads SASEGT. V was clipped by 3 bases and J by 2 bases, with 9 bases between them. CDR3 sequence (DNA): TGTGCCAGCAGTGAGTGGACGGTCACAGATACGCAGTATTTT. This sequence encodes CASSEWTVTDTQYF.

The genes are TRBV30 and TRBJ2-7; D is undetermined. This CDR3 has 12 amino acids. Germline-derived CDR1 and CDR2 are GTSNPN and SVGIG (reference sequence). Trimming shortened V by 1 base and J by 3 bases, and 7 bases separated the two germline ends. CDR3 DNA sequence: TGTGCCTGGAGTGACTACATCTACGAGCAGTACTTC. Protein: CAWSDYIYEQYF.

Ten or more counts support this clonotype. V is TRBV5-4 and J is TRBJ2-5; D is unclear. Germline CDR1 SGHNT, CDR2 YYREEE (reference sequence). The CDR3 contains 15 residues. Trimming stripped 2 bases from V and 3 bases from J, with 14 bases between. In DNA form, the CDR3 reads TGTGCCAGCAGCTTCATGGGGATTGTCAAAGAGACCCAGTACTTC. Translating gives CASSFMGIVKETQYF. Complete variable domain (other parts from reference TRBV5-4 and TRBJ2-5): ETGVTQSPTHLIKTRGQQVTLRCSSQSGHNTVSWYQQALGQGPQFIFQYYREEENGRGNFPPRFSGLQFPNYSSELNVNALELDDSALYLCASSFMGIVKETQYFGPGTRLLVL.

The CDR3 loop reads CASSLVGGQVNEQYF. CDR3 nucleotide sequence: TGTGCCAGCAGCTTAGTTGGGGGACAGGTAAACGAGCAGTACTTC. V gene TRBV7-2 combines with J gene TRBJ2-7, with 8 bases lining up with TRBD1. V dropped 1 base and J dropped 5; count of bases not matched to a gene: 7. This CDR3 spans 15 amino acids. In germline, CDR1 is SGHTA, CDR2 FQGNSA.

This clonotype has only a few counts. The rearrangement links TRBV5-4 to TRBJ1-1; D unclear. Germline assignment: CDR1 SGHNT and CDR2 YYREEE (reference sequence). The CDR3 consists of 15 residues. Trimming stripped 0 bases from V and 4 bases from J, with 13 bases between. DNA for the CDR3: TGTGCCAGCAGCTTGGAGGGTATATATTTCACTGAAGCTTTCTTT. It is translated as CASSLEGIYFTEAFF.

CDR3 sequence reads: CASSLDALAETQYF. Here the CDR3 DNA reads TGTGCCAGCAGTCTCGACGCCCTCGCGGAGACCCAGTACTTC. The chain links TRBV12-3 or TRBV12-4 to TRBJ2-5; D unclear. The length of the CDR3 is 14 residues. V was cut by 5 bases and J by 5 bases, with 15 bases left in between.

Many counts were recorded for this clonotype. The chain uses TRBV28 and TRBJ1-1, with D unresolved. Germline CDR1 and CDR2: MDHEN and SYDVKM. CDR3 length: 11 residues. Trimming took off 3 bases at V and 6 bases at J, with 5 bases between the two ends. The CDR3, as DNA: TGTGCCAGCAGTTTCGAGGCTGAAGCTTTCTTT. The encoded protein is CASSFEAEAFF.

In this sample, this clonotype turned up a few times. V is TRBV11-2 and J is TRBJ2-7; tentatively, D is TRBD2 (6 bases). Germline values: CDR1 SGHAT, CDR2 FQNNGV. Deletions cut 2 bases from V and 7 bases from J, with 12 bases between. CDR3 length: 13 residues. DNA for the CDR3: TGTGCCAGCAGCTTACTAGGGACTGGGGAGCAGTACTTC. Translation: CASSLLGTGEQYF. Supplemented by reference TRBV11-2 and TRBJ2-7, the full variable domain reads EAGVAQSPRYKIIEKRQSVAFWCNPISGHATLYWYQQILGQGPKLLIQFQNNGVVDDSQLPKDRFSAERLKGVDSTLKIQPAKLEDSAVYLCASSLLGTGEQYFGPGTRLTVT.

On this clonotype: Just one base apart from a much larger clone, this may be a read error. The chain links TRBV5-1 to TRBJ2-7; D could derive from TRBD1 or TRBD2 (5 bases each). The germline V gene has CDR1 SGHRS and CDR2 YFSETQ. The CDR3 length is 15 residues. Trimming cost V 5 bases and J 5 bases, with 20 bases left between them. CDR3 loop: CASSVGVRRTDEQYF. The CDR3 coding sequence is TGCGCCAGCAGTGTGGGGGTCAGGAGAACTGACGAGCAGTACTTC.

This clonotype has a handful of counts. The chain joins TRBV3-1 to TRBJ2-7; the D gene is possibly TRBD1 (6 bases). The V gene's germline CDR1 is LGHDT and CDR2 YNNKEL (reference sequence). The CDR3 covers 15 residues. Trimming took 4 bases from V and 1 from J, leaving 14 bases between them. CDR3 sequence (DNA): TGTGCCAGCAGCCTACGGGACAAAGTTTCCTACGAGCAGTACTTC. Translation: CASSLRDKVSYEQYF.

This clonotype has a count of ten or more. The J gene is TRBJ2-5, the V gene TRBV7-9, with a tentative D call TRBD2 (6 bases). Germline CDR1 and CDR2: SEHNR and FQNEAQ (reference sequence). This CDR3 region has 14 residues. V lost 6 bases, J lost 3 bases, and 14 bases lay in between. Written as DNA, the CDR3 is TGTGCCAGCAGTGACGGTGTAGCGGAAGAGACCCAGTACTTC. This sequence encodes CASSDGVAEETQYF.

This clonotype was detected ten times or more. The CDR3 loop is CASSPREYEQYF. The CDR3 DNA reads TGTGCCAGCAGTCCAAGGGAATACGAGCAGTACTTC. This chain joins TRBV6-2 or TRBV6-3 and TRBJ2-7; D uncertain. V gave up 5 bases and J gave up 4 bases, with 9 bases separating them. The CDR3 runs to 12 residues. Germline lookup yields CDR1 MNHEY and CDR2 SVGEGT.

A word on this clonotype: A much larger clone is a single base away; this may be a read error. This sequence joins TRBV6-5 and TRBJ2-3; D remains unclear. This CDR3 has 17 residues. Germline assignment: CDR1 MNHEY and CDR2 SVGAGI. V dropped 0 bases and J dropped 6 bases, with 19 bases sitting between them. This CDR3 is CASSYSSLATPPDTQYF. In DNA, the CDR3 is TGTGCCAGCAGTTACTCTTCTTTGGCGACTCCCCCGGATACGCAGTATTTT.

This sequence joins TRBV11-2 and TRBJ2-3; TRBD2 matches at 10 bases. After removal of 3 bases from V and 3 bases from J, the junction contained 6 bases not matched to a gene. Germline V lookup: CDR1 SGHAT, CDR2 FQNNGV. CDR3 size: 16 residues. The CDR3 protein is CASSFKVSGRTDTQYF. In nucleotides, the CDR3 is TGTGCCAGCAGCTTTAAGGTTAGCGGGAGGACAGATACGCAGTATTTT. The complete variable domain, with remaining parts taken from reference TRBV11-2 and TRBJ2-3, reads EAGVAQSPRYKIIEKRQSVAFWCNPISGHATLYWYQQILGQGPKLLIQFQNNGVVDDSQLPKDRFSAERLKGVDSTLKIQPAKLEDSAVYLCASSFKVSGRTDTQYFGPGTRLTVL.

The table lists this clonotype with many counts. The gene calls are TRBV7-9 and TRBJ2-7; a possible D gene is TRBD2 (6 bases). Trimming pared 4 bases from V and 0 bases from J, leaving 13 bases between. Germline-derived CDR1 and CDR2 are SEHNR and FQNEAQ (reference sequence). This CDR3 spans 15 amino acids. The CDR3 sequence: CASSSPGERSYEQYF. CDR3 coding DNA: TGTGCCAGCAGCTCCCCGGGGGAGCGCTCCTACGAGCAGTACTTC.